The text below deals with one T cell receptor (beta chain). Its cognate antigen is unknown. Both 60 Vbeta primers and 13 Jbeta primers went into the PCR. Clones were read by immunoSEQ multiplex PCR, and TCRdb kept only the in-frame ones, dropping some. Seen here are around 170,000 clones, less than 80% observed once, and the top ten hold around 1.5%. This sample was included in a study of cytomegalovirus exposure and HLA in healthy donors. Whole-study findings and limits: The productive fraction for most TCR beta V segments was about 87% or about 30% in an earlier analysis. A later analysis reported that several of the most significant clusters appeared to be linked to common viral pathogens, among them Epstein-Barr virus. Sequencing probably produced one cluster of sequence variants that were highly shared.

V gave up 5 bases and J gave up 3 bases; unmatched junction bases: 4. The germline V gene has CDR1 SGHVS and CDR2 FQNEAQ. The CDR3 covers 15 residues. Sample: PBMCs. The clonotype was recovered from a man between 18 and 35 years old in good health and CMV-seronegative. The rearrangement links TRBV7-8 to TRBJ2-7; 13 bases fit TRBD2. Here the CDR3 reads CASSRGLAGDYEQYF. CDR3 DNA sequence: TGTGCCAGCAGCCGTGGACTAGCGGGAGACTACGAGCAGTACTTC.